One sample yielded the 17 T cell receptor beta chains listed below, sequenced in a study of CD4+ T cells in melanoma. This table comes from immunoSEQ multiplex PCR, and its TCRdb copy is limited to in-frame clones, with some not included. The repertoire has around 16,000 clones, roughly three quarters of them found once; the top ten carry over 9.5%. Sample: cells from a culture (not recorded whether cultured in vitro). These receptor sequences come from a human donor with melanoma.

The chain uses TRBV12-5 and TRBJ1-3; D is uncertain. The CDR3 loop spans 12 amino acids. Germline V lookup: CDR1 LGHNT, CDR2 FRNRAP. Trimming cost V 5 bases and J 11 bases, with 13 bases left between them. The chain's CDR3 is CASGPTRLSIYF. In DNA form, the CDR3 reads TGTGCTAGTGGTCCAACGCGGCTCTCCATATATTTT.

This clone was found a few times. V and J are TRBV5-1 and TRBJ2-3; D possibly corresponds to TRBD1 (6 bases). Looked up from germline, CDR1 is SGHRS and CDR2 is YFSETQ. Trimming removed 2 bases from V and 0 bases from J, with 13 bases in between. The CDR3 covers 16 residues. The CDR3 DNA reads as TGCGCCAGCAGCTTACCCGGGACAACTAGCACAGATACGCAGTATTTT. Translating gives CASSLPGTTSTDTQYF.

This chain links TRBV12-5 with TRBJ2-1; D may correspond to TRBD1 or TRBD2 (5 bases each). Germline V gives CDR1 LGHNT, CDR2 FRNRAP. The CDR3 sequence is 13 residues long. V was clipped by 3 bases and J by 6 bases, with 9 bases between them. Here the CDR3 DNA reads TGTGCTAGTGGTTTTCGGGGCCGCAATGAGCAGTTCTTC. Amino acids: CASGFRGRNEQFF. Drawing the rest from reference TRBV12-5 and TRBJ2-1, the complete variable domain is DARVTQTPRHKVTEMGQEVTMRCQPILGHNTVFWYRQTMMQGLELLAYFRNRAPLDDSGMPKDRFSAEMPDATLATLKIQPSEPRDSAVYFCASGFRGRNEQFFGPGTRLTVL.

The genes are TRBV5-5 and TRBJ2-5; D may correspond to TRBD1 or TRBD2 (6 bases each). V lost 0 bases to trimming and J lost 4 bases, with 13 bases between them. Germline V lookup: CDR1 SGHKS, CDR2 YYEKEE (reference sequence). This CDR3 comprises 15 residues. The CDR3 DNA reads as TGTGCCAGCAGCTTGGGGGGGGCCCCAGGAGAGACCCAGTACTTC. It specifies CASSLGGAPGETQYF.

The chain couples TRBV6-5 to TRBJ2-5; TRBD1 aligns across 7 bases. With V trimmed by 6 bases and J by 5 bases, 9 bases remained unmatched. The CDR3 has 14 amino acids. Germline CDR1 is MNHEY and CDR2 is SVGAGI. CDR3 bases: TGTGCCAGCAGAGGAGACAGGGAAAGGGAGACCCAGTACTTC. This translates into CASRGDRERETQYF.

This chain uses TRBV7-9 with TRBJ2-2; no firm D call. Trimming took 5 bases from V and 6 from J, leaving 13 bases between them. CDR1 is SEHNR and CDR2 is FQNEAQ in the germline V gene (reference sequence). This CDR3 is 14 amino acids long. Here the CDR3 reads CASSPRLFSGELFF. In nucleotides, the CDR3 is TGTGCCAGCAGCCCACGTCTATTTTCCGGGGAGCTGTTTTTT.

The chain joins TRBV4-1 to TRBJ1-5; possibly TRBD1 for D (6 bases). V gave up 0 bases and J gave up 4 bases, with 10 bases separating them. CDR1 is MGHRA, CDR2 YSYEKL, per germline. The CDR3 length is 15 residues. CDR3: CASSQDEGGNQPQHF. The CDR3 DNA reads TGCGCCAGCAGCCAAGATGAGGGGGGTAATCAGCCCCAGCATTTT.

This clone was observed a few times. The V gene is TRBV2, the J gene TRBJ1-2; D not resolved. The CDR3 runs to 10 residues. CDR1 is SNHLY and CDR2 is FYNNEI in the germline V gene. V lost 3 bases and J 5 bases, leaving 1 base between the germline ends. CDR3 in amino acids: CASSDYGYTF. The CDR3 DNA is TGTGCCAGCAGTGATTATGGCTACACCTTC.

The J gene is TRBJ1-1, the V gene TRBV19; D gene ambiguous. This CDR3 is 14 amino acids long. Germline CDR1 reads LNHDA; CDR2 reads SQIVND (reference sequence). V was shortened by 0 bases and J by 2 bases, with 7 bases between the two germline ends. DNA of the CDR3: TGTGCCAGTAGTATAGACAGAGTTAACACTGAAGCTTTCTTT. This encodes CASSIDRVNTEAFF.

The chain combines TRBV4-2 with TRBJ2-5; D is uncertain. Germline-derived CDR1 and CDR2 are LGHNA and YNFKEQ. The CDR3 covers 13 residues. The ends were cut back, 1 base at V and 2 bases at J, with 5 bases in the middle. The CDR3 protein is CASSQGPQETQYF. The CDR3 DNA reads as TGTGCCAGCAGCCAAGGACCACAAGAGACCCAGTACTTC.

The V call is TRBV29-1, the J call TRBJ2-6; the D is unclear. This CDR3 is 16 amino acids long. The V end was cut by 2 bases, the J end by 2 bases, with 13 bases between. Germline assignment: CDR1 SQVTM and CDR2 ANQGSEA. The chain's CDR3 is CSVERRGVTGANVLTF. The CDR3 region has the DNA TGCAGCGTTGAACGGCGTGGAGTGACTGGGGCCAACGTCCTGACTTTC.

This chain links TRBV5-4 with TRBJ2-1; 14 bases are shared with TRBD2. CDR1 and CDR2 from the germline V gene are SGHNT and YYREEE (reference sequence). There are 17 residues in the CDR3. Losses at the gene ends were 4 bases for V and 1 base for J; bases not matched to a gene: 4. The CDR3 is CASSQGTSGGSYNEQFF. The CDR3 region has the DNA TGTGCCAGCAGCCAGGGGACTAGCGGGGGTTCCTACAATGAGCAGTTCTTC.

This sequence joins TRBV6-6 and TRBJ2-7, with 9 bases identical to TRBD1. With 4 bases clipped from V and 1 base from J, the junction kept 5 bases outside the gene matches. Looked up from germline, CDR1 is MNHNY and CDR2 is SVGAGI (reference sequence). CDR3 size: 15 residues. As DNA, the CDR3 is TGTGCCAGCAGTTGGACAGGGGCCGCTTCCTACGAGCAGTACTTC. Translation: CASSWTGAASYEQYF.

This clone was detected only a few times. The chain carries TRBV4-1 and TRBJ2-2; tentatively, D is TRBD2 (6 bases). The length of the CDR3 is 16 residues. Germline values: CDR1 MGHRA, CDR2 YSYEKL. V gave up 2 bases and J gave up 2 bases, with 12 bases separating them. Here the CDR3 DNA reads TGCGCCAGCAGCCAATCCGGACTACTCAACACCGGGGAGCTGTTTTTT. Translated, it gives CASSQSGLLNTGELFF.

The chain uses TRBV7-9 and TRBJ1-1; possible D gene TRBD1, 6 bases. Germline CDR1 reads SEHNR; CDR2 reads FQNEAQ (reference sequence). Trimming shortened V by 6 bases and J by 1 base, and 15 bases separated the two germline ends. This CDR3 region has 15 residues. CDR3 nucleotides: TGTGCCAGCAGGAGCGCCGGGACACGGAACACTGAAGCTTTCTTT. Its translation is CASRSAGTRNTEAFF.

This clone appeared a few times. V usage is TRBV7-6 and J usage is TRBJ2-7, with 8 bases that match TRBD2. The CDR3 consists of 15 residues. Germline CDR1 reads SGHVS; CDR2 reads FNYEAQ. V lost 5 bases and J lost 4; bases outside the gene matches: 10. The CDR3 bases are TGTGCCAGCAGCAGAGACGCTAGCGGGCCGTACGAGCAGTACTTC. Its protein is CASSRDASGPYEQYF.

DNA of the CDR3: TGTGCCAGCAGACCCCGGGGGGGCACTAGCACTGAAGCTTTCTTT. Its translation: CASRPRGGTSTEAFF. The chain recombines TRBV5-4 with TRBJ1-1; the D gene is possibly TRBD1 (6 bases). Germline CDR1 reads SGHNT; CDR2 reads YYREEE (reference sequence). The germline V and J ends were trimmed by 5 bases and 4 bases, with 18 bases remaining between them. The CDR3 is made up of 15 amino acids.